This paragraph covers one TCR beta chain sequence. Its antigen is unknown. This sample stems from a study of cytomegalovirus exposure and HLA in healthy donors. The CDR3 consists of 12 residues. Germline loops: CDR1 GTSNPN, CDR2 SVGIG (reference sequence). The ends were cut back, 6 bases at V and 6 bases at J, with 15 bases in the middle. The PCR had 60 Vbeta and 13 Jbeta primers. The table came from immunoSEQ multiplex PCR; TCRdb's copy has only in-frame clones and leaves some out. The sample holds some 200,000 clones, around 86% seen once. Donors had nominal health at sampling but likely had unrecorded immune exposures. General study points: Cytomegalovirus status was reportedly diagnosed by the classifier with high sensitivity and specificity.

This TCR was sampled from a middle-aged man in good health and CMV-seropositive. The chain has TRBV30 and TRBJ2-7; D perhaps matches TRBD2 (5 bases). The source material was PBMCs. CDR3 DNA sequence: TGTGCCTGTCGTACACCCGAGGGCGAGCAGTACTTC. Protein sequence: CACRTPEGEQYF. Looking up the rest from reference TRBV30 and TRBJ2-7 gives the full variable domain: SQTIHQWPATLVQPVGSPLSLECTVEGTSNPNLYWYRQAAGRGLQLLFYSVGIGQISSEVPQNLSASRPQDRQFILSSKKLLLSDSGFYLCACRTPEGEQYFGPGTRLTVT.